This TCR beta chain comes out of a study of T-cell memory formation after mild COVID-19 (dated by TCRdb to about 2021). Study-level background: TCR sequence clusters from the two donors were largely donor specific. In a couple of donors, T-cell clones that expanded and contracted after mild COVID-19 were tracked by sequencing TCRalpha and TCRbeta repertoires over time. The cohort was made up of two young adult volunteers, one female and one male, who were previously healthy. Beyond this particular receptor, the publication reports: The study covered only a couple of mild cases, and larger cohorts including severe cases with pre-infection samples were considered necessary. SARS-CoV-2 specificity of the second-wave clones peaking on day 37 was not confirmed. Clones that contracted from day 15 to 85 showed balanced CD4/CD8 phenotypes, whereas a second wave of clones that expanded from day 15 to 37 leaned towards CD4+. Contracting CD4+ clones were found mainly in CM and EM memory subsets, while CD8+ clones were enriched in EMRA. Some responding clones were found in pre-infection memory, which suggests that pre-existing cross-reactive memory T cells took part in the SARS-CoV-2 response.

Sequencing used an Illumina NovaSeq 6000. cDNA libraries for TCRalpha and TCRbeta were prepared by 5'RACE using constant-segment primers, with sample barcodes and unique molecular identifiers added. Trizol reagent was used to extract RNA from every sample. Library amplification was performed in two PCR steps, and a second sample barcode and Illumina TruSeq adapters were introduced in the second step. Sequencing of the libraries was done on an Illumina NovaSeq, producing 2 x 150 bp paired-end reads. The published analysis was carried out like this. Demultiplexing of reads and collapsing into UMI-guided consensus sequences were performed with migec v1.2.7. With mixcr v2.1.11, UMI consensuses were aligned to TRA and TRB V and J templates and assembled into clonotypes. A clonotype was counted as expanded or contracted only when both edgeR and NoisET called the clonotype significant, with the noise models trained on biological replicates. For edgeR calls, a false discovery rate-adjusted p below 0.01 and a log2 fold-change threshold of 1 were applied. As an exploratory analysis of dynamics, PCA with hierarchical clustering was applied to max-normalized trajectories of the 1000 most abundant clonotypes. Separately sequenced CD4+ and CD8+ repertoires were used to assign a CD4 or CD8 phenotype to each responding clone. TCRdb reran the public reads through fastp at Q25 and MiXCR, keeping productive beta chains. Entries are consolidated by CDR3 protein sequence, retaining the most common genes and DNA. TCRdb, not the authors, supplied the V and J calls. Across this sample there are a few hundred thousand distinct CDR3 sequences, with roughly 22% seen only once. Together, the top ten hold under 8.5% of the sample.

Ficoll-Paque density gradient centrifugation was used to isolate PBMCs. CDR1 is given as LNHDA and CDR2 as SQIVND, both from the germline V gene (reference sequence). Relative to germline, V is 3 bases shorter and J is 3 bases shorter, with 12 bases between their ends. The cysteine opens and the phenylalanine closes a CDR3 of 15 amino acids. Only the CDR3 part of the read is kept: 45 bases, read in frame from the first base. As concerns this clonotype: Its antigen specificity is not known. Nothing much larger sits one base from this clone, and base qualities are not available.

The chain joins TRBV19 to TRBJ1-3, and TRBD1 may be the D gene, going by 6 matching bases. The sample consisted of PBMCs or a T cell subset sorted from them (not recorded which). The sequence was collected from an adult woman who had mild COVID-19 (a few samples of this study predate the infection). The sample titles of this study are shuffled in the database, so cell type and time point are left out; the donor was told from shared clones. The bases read TGTGCCAGTAGTATCCAACAGGGTGTTGGAAACACCATATATTTT. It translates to CASSIQQGVGNTIYF.